The 9 T cell receptor beta chains listed next were all sequenced from one sample in a study of shared clonotypes between healthy human individuals. The repertoire was sequenced with immunoSEQ multiplex PCR; TCRdb's copy has only in-frame clones and lacks some. The sample has hundreds of thousands of clones, around 95% seen once. It was CD45RO-negative cells, positively selected for CCR7, that made up naive CD8 cells, with terminally differentiated effector memory CD45RA+ cells excluded. The sample was naive CD8+ T cells sorted from blood. Receptors were obtained from a woman under 40 in good health.

This clone is a singleton in its sample. This chain connects TRBV4-1 to TRBJ1-1, with a tentative D call TRBD1 (6 bases). Germline assignment: CDR1 MGHRA and CDR2 YSYEKL. The CDR3 extends over 15 amino acids. Trimming stripped 3 bases from V and 1 base from J, with 12 bases between. CDR3: CASSHRGVKNTEAFF. CDR3 in DNA: TGCGCCAGCAGCCACAGGGGCGTGAAGAACACTGAAGCTTTCTTT.

The rearrangement uses TRBV28 and TRBJ1-6; D may be TRBD1 (5 bases). There are 16 residues in the CDR3. The V end lost 2 bases, the J end lost 4 bases, and 12 bases lay between the germline ends. Per the germline V gene, CDR1 is MDHEN and CDR2 is SYDVKM. CDR3 nucleotides: TGTGCCAGCAGTTTAGGTCGGGGCGGATATAATTCACCCCTCCACTTT. Amino acids: CASSLGRGGYNSPLHF.

This clone appeared a single time. The rearrangement joins TRBV27 to TRBJ2-5; a weak D match, TRBD1 (5 bases). V was clipped by 3 bases and J by 4 bases, with 12 bases between them. In germline, CDR1 is MNHEY, CDR2 SMNVEV (reference sequence). The length of the CDR3 is 14 residues. The CDR3 region is CASSLAGPRETQYF. In DNA, the CDR3 is TGTGCCAGCAGTTTGGCAGGGCCTCGAGAGACCCAGTACTTC.

The chain is built from TRBV27 and TRBJ2-3; 11 positions match TRBD2. Germline trimming cut 5 bases from V and 8 bases from J; bases unmatched to any gene: 12. Germline V gives CDR1 MNHEY, CDR2 SMNVEV (reference sequence). This CDR3 has 16 residues. DNA for the CDR3: TGTGCCAGCAGTGGGCTAGCGGGAGGCCCGTTGGGTACGCAGTATTTT. Translation: CASSGLAGGPLGTQYF.

This chain links TRBV6-1 with TRBJ2-5; the match to TRBD1 covers 8 bases. Per the germline V gene, CDR1 is MNHNS and CDR2 is SASEGT. The junction had 10 bases not matched to a gene; V was cut back by 2 bases and J by 5 bases. The CDR3 extends over 16 amino acids. CDR3 sequence: CASSESTGGKLETQYF. DNA of the CDR3: TGTGCCAGCAGTGAATCAACAGGGGGGAAGTTGGAGACCCAGTACTTC.

This chain connects TRBV6-6 to TRBJ2-5; D possibly corresponds to TRBD1 (6 bases). The DNA end is a closer match to TRBJ2-7, so the J assignment may be wrong. The CDR3 is made up of 15 amino acids. Germline CDR1 and CDR2: MNHNY and SVGAGI (reference sequence). CDR3 region: CASSHRSTGIYEQYF. CDR3 bases: TGTGCCAGCAGTCACCGTTCGACAGGAATCTACGAGCAGTACTTC.

This clone was observed once. The same CDR3 can be traced to other DNA sequences in this sample. The rearrangement links TRBV28 to TRBJ2-7; D uncertain. Germline lookup yields CDR1 MDHEN and CDR2 SYDVKM. The CDR3 totals 13 residues. Between the trimmed V and J ends, which lost 3 bases and 3 bases, there was a span of 9 bases. CDR3 region: CASSLLGGYEQYF. The DNA for the CDR3 is TGTGCCAGCAGTTTGTTAGGCGGCTACGAGCAGTACTTC.

The chain uses TRBV7-2 and TRBJ2-2; the D gene is possibly TRBD2 (6 bases). V gave up 2 bases and J gave up 0 bases, with 13 bases separating them. The CDR3 has 17 residues. The germline V gene encodes CDR1 SGHTA and CDR2 FQGNSA. CDR3 in DNA: TGTGCCAGCAGCTTAATAGGGAGGCTAACGAACACCGGGGAGCTGTTTTTT. This encodes CASSLIGRLTNTGELFF.

This chain links TRBV19 with TRBJ1-2, with D possibly TRBD1 on 6 matching bases. The V end lost 5 bases, the J end lost 4 bases, and 8 bases lay between the germline ends. Germline CDR1 and CDR2: LNHDA and SQIVND (reference sequence). The CDR3 runs to 12 residues. In DNA form, the CDR3 reads TGTGCCAGTAGTGGGGGCACCTATGGCTACACCTTC. Protein sequence: CASSGGTYGYTF.